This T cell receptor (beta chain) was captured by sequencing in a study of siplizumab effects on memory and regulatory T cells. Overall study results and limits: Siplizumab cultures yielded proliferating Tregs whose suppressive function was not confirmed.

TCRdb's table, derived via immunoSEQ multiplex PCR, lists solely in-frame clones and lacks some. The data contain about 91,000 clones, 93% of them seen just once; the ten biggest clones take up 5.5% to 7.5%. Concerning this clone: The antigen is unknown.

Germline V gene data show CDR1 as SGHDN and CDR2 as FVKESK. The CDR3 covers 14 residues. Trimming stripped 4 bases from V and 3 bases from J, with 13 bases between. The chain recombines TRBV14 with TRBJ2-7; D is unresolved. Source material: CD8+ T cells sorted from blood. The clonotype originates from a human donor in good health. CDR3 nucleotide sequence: TGTGCCAGCAGCCTTCGAGCACAGTACTACGAGCAGTACTTC. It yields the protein CASSLRAQYYEQYF.